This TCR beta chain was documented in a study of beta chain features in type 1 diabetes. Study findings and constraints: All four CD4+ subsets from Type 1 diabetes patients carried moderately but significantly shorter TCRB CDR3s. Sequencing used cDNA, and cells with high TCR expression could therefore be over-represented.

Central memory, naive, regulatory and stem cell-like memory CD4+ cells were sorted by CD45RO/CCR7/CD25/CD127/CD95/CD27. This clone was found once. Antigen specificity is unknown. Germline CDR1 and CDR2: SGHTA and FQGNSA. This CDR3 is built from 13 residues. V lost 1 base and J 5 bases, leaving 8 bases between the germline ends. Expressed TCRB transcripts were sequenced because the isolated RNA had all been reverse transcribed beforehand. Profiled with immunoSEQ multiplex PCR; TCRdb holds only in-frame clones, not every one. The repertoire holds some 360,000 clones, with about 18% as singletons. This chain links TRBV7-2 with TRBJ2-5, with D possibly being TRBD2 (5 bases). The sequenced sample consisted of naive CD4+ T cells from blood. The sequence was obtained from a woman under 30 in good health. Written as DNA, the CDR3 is TGTGCCAGCAGCTTAGGCGGGTTGGAGACCCAGTACTTC. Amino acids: CASSLGGLETQYF.